This record covers a single T cell receptor (beta chain). Its antigen is as yet unknown. Both 60 Vbeta primers and 13 Jbeta primers went into the PCR. In the original processing: The authors later counted 70 million to 80 million unique TCR beta chains, 9 million to 14 million of them shared. Using immunoSEQ multiplex PCR, the repertoire was profiled, and TCRdb retains in-frame clones only, with some absent. The D gene and trimming were derived from the DNA, and the V and J assignments and clone size from that table. The data show around 140,000 clones, around 78% seen once. The record originates from a study of cytomegalovirus exposure and HLA in healthy donors. Study outcomes and limitations: Under in vitro conditions, three CMV-associated chains were confirmed as specific for CMV antigens.

Specimen: PBMCs. The TCR was taken from a woman under 30 in good health and CMV-seropositive.

Here the CDR3 reads CASSLVGAVSEAFF. CDR3 nucleotides: TGTGCCAGCAGCTTGGTAGGGGCGGTGTCTGAAGCTTTCTTT. The J gene is TRBJ1-1, the V gene TRBV7-2, with a weak D call TRBD1 (5 bases). The V and J ends lost 3 bases and 6 bases respectively, with 14 bases between them. Germline values: CDR1 SGHTA, CDR2 FQGNSA. The CDR3 length is 14 residues.